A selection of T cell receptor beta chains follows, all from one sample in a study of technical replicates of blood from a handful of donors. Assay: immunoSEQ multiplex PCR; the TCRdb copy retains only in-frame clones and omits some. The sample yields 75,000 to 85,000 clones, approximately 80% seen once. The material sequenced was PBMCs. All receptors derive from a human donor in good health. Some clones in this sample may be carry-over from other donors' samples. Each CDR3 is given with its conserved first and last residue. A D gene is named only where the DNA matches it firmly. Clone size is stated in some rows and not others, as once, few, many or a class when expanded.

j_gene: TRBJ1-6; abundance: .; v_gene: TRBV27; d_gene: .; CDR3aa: CASRWGDNSPLHF; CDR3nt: TGTGCCAGCAGGTGGGGGGATAATTCACCCCTCCACTTT
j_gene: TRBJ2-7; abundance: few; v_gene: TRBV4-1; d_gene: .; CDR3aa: CASSQDRLAKEQYF; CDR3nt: TGCGCCAGCAGCCAAGATCGGCTAGCGAAGGAGCAGTACTTC
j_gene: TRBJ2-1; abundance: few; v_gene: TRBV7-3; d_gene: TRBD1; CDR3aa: CASSLMGTGRGEQFF; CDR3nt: TGTGCCAGCAGCTTAATGGGGACAGGGAGGGGGGAACAGTTCTTC
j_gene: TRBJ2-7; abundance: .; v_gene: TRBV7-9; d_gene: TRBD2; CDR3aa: CASSSGLAEQYF; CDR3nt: TGTGCCAGCAGCTCCGGACTAGCGGAGCAGTACTTC
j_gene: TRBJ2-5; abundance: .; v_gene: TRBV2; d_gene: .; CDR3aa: CASSERPQGTQYF; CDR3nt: TGTGCCAGCAGTGAAAGGCCCCAGGGGACCCAGTACTTC
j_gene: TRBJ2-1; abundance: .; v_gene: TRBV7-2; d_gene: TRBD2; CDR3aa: CASSSRGGRGNEQFF; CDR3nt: TGTGCCAGCAGTTCACGGGGGGGCCGGGGCAATGAGCAGTTCTTC
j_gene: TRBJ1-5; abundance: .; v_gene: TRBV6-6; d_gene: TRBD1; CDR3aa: CASSKPTGDNQPQHF; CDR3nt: TGTGCCAGCAGTAAGCCGACAGGGGACAATCAGCCCCAGCATTTT
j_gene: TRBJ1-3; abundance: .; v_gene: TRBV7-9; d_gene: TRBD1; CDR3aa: CASSINTGVGNTIYF; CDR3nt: TGTGCCAGCAGCATCAACACAGGGGTTGGAAACACCATATATTTT
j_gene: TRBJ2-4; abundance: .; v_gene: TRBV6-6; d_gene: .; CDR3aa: CASSYGYYQYF; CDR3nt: TGTGCCAGCAGTTACGGGTACTACCAGTACTTC
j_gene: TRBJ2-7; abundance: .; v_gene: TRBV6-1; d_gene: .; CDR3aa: CASSDMLVPYEQYF; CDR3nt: TGTGCCAGCAGTGATATGCTAGTACCCTACGAGCAGTACTTC
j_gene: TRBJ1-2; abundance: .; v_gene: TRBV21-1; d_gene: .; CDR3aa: CARITGSYGYTF; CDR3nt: TGTGCCAGGATTACAGGGAGCTATGGCTACACCTTC
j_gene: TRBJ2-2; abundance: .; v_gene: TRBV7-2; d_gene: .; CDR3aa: CASSLWTANTGELFF; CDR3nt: TGTGCCAGCAGCTTATGGACAGCGAACACCGGGGAGCTGTTTTTT
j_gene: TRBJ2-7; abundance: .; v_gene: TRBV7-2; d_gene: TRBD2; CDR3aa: CASSRTSGAYEQYF; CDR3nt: TGTGCCAGCAGTCGGACTAGCGGGGCCTACGAGCAGTACTTC
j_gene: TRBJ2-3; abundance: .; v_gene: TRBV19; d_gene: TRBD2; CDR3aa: CASSPGTSGRADTQYF; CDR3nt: TGTGCCAGTAGCCCCGGGACTAGCGGGAGAGCTGATACGCAGTATTTT
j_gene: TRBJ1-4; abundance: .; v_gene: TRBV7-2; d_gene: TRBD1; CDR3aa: CASSLGQGATNEKLFF; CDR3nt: TGTGCCAGCAGCCTGGGACAGGGCGCAACTAATGAAAAACTGTTTTTT
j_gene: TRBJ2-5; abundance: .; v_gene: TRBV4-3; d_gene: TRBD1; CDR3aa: CASSRGQGSAETQYF; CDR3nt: TGCGCCAGCAGCCGAGGACAGGGTTCGGCAGAGACCCAGTACTTC
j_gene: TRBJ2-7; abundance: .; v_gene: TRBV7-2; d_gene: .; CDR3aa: CASSVDIPGEQYF; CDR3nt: TGTGCCAGCAGCGTCGACATTCCGGGGGAGCAGTACTTC
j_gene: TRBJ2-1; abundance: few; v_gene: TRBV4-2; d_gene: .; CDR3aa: CASSQDLYNEQFF; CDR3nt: TGTGCCAGCAGCCAAGACTTGTACAATGAGCAGTTCTTC
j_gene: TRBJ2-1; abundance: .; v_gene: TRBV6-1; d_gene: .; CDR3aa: CASSGGVSGYNEQFF; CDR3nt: TGTGCCAGCAGTGGTGGAGTTAGCGGATACAATGAGCAGTTCTTC
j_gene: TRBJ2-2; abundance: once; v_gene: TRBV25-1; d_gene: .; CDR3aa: CATMKEGAPGELFF; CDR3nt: TGTGCCACCATGAAGGAGGGTGCCCCCGGGGAGCTGTTTTTT
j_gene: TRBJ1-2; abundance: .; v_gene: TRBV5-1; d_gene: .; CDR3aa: CASSGSGGGYGYTF; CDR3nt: TGCGCCAGCAGCGGGAGCGGGGGCGGCTATGGCTACACCTTC
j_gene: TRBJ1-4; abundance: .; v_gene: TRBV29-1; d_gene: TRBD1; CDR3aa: CSVKTGGMAEKLFF; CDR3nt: TGCAGCGTAAAAACAGGGGGAATGGCTGAAAAACTGTTTTTT
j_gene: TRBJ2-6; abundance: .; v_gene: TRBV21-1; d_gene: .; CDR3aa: CAPSGANVLTF; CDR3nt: TGTGCCCCTTCTGGGGCCAACGTCCTGACTTTC
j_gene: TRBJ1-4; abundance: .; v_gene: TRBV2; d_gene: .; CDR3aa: CASSVFGGHNEKLFF; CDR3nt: TGTGCCAGCAGTGTTTTCGGGGGGCATAATGAAAAACTGTTTTTT
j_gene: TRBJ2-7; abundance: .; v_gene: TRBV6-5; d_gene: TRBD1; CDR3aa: CAVGTGSLYEQYF; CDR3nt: TGTGCCGTAGGGACAGGGTCCCTCTACGAGCAGTACTTC
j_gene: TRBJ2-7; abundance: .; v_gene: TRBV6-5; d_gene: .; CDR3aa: CASSYVGSEQYF; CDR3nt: TGTGCCAGCAGTTACGTGGGCTCCGAGCAGTACTTC
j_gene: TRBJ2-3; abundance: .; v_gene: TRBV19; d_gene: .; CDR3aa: CASSIGYTDTQYF; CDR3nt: TGTGCCAGTAGTATAGGCTACACAGATACGCAGTATTTT
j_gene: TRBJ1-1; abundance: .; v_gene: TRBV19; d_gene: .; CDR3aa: CASIWRSGGTMNTEAFF; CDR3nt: TGTGCCAGTATTTGGAGATCCGGGGGGACCATGAACACTGAAGCTTTCTTT
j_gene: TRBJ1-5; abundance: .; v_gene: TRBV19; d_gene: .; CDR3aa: CASSLTDYSNQPQHF; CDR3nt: TGTGCCAGTAGTCTGACGGACTATAGCAATCAGCCCCAGCATTTT
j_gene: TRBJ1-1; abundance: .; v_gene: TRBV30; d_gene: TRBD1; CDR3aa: CAWSMGTVNTEAFF; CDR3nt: TGTGCCTGGAGTATGGGGACAGTGAACACTGAAGCTTTCTTT
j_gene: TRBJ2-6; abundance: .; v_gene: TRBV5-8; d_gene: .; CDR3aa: CASTPRGSGANVLTF; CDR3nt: TGTGCCAGCACCCCAAGGGGGTCTGGGGCCAACGTCCTGACTTTC
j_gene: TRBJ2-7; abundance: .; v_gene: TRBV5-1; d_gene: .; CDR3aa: CASSWDNYEQYF; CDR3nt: TGCGCCAGCAGCTGGGACAACTACGAGCAGTACTTC
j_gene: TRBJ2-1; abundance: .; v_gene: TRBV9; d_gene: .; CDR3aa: CASSVESRSNEQFF; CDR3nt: TGTGCCAGCAGCGTAGAGAGTCGGAGTAATGAGCAGTTCTTC
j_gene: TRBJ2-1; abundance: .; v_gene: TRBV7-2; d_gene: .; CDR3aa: CASSLGAGWDNEQFF; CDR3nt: TGTGCCAGCAGCTTAGGGGCGGGATGGGACAATGAGCAGTTCTTC
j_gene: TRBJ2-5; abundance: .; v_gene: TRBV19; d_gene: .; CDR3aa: CASSIRTGNSQETQYF; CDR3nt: TGTGCCAGTAGTATAAGAACGGGAAATTCACAAGAGACCCAGTACTTC
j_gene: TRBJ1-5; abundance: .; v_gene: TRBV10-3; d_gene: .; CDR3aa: CAIKGSDSNQPQHF; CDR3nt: TGTGCCATCAAAGGTAGCGATAGCAATCAGCCCCAGCATTTT
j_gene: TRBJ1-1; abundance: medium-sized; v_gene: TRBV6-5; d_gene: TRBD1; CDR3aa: CASSFTGTVNTEAFF; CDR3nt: TGTGCCAGCAGTTTTACCGGGACAGTGAACACTGAAGCTTTCTTT
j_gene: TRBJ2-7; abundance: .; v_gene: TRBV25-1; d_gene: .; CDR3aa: CASAGEPSYEQYF; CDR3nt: TGTGCCAGCGCCGGGGAACCCTCCTACGAGCAGTACTTC
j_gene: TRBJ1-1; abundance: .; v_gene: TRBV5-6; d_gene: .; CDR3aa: CASRLYPSTEAFF; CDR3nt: TGTGCCAGCAGACTGTACCCCTCCACTGAAGCTTTCTTT
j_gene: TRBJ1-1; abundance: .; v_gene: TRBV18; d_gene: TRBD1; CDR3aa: CASSFSLRQGARGTDTEAFF; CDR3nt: TGTGCCAGCTCATTCTCCCTCAGACAGGGGGCCCGGGGAACTGACACTGAAGCTTTCTTT
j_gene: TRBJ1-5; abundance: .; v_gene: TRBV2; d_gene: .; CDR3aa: CASSEGRGDNQPQHF; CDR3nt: TGTGCCAGCAGTGAAGGGAGAGGAGACAATCAGCCCCAGCATTTT
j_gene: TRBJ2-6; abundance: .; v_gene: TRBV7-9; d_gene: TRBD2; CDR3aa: CASAGLAGTGANVLTF; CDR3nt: TGTGCCAGCGCGGGCCTAGCGGGAACCGGGGCCAACGTCCTGACTTTC
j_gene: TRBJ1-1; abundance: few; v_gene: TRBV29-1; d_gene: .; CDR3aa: CSARPGGTEAFF; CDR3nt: TGCAGCGCTAGACCCGGGGGCACTGAAGCTTTCTTT
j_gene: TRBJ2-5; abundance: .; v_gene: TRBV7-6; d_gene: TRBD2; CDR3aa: CASSEWGGKRYQETQYF; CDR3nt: TGTGCCAGCAGCGAGTGGGGGGGGAAGAGGTACCAAGAGACCCAGTACTTC
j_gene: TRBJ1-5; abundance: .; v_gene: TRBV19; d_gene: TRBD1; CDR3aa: CASRTGTGESWDQPQHF; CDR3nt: TGTGCCAGTAGAACCGGGACAGGGGAGAGTTGGGATCAGCCCCAGCATTTT
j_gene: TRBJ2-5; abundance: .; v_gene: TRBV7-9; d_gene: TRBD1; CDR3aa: CASSLGTGGGETQYF; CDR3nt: TGTGCCAGCAGCCTAGGGACAGGGGGCGGAGAGACCCAGTACTTC
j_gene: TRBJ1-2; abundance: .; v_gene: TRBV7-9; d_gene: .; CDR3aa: CASSLAHGEGYTF; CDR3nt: TGTGCCAGCAGCTTAGCGCATGGGGAGGGCTACACCTTC
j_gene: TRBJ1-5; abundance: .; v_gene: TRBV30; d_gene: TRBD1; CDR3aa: CAWSRQGSNQPQHF; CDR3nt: TGTGCCTGGAGTAGACAGGGCAGCAATCAGCCCCAGCATTTT
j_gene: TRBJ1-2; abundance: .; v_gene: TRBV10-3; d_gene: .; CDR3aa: CAISGGYTF; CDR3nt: TGTGCCATCTCAGGCGGCTACACCTTC